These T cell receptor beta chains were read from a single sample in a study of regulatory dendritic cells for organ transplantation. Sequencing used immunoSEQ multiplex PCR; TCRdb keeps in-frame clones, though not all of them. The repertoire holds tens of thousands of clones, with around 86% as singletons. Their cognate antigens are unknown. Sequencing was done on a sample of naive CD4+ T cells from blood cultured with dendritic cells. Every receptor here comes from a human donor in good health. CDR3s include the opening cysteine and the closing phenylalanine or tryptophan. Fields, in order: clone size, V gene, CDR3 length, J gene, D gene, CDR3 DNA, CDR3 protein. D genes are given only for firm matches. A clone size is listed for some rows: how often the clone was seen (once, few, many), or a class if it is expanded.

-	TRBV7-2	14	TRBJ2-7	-	TGTGCCAGCACTGATGTGGCAGGGGCCTACGAGCAGTACTTC	CASTDVAGAYEQYF
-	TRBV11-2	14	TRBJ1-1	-	TGTGCCAGCAGCTTTTACCATGAGAACACTGAAGCTTTCTTT	CASSFYHENTEAFF
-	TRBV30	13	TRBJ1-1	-	TGTGCCTGGAGTGTAAGGGGAAACACTGAAGCTTTCTTT	CAWSVRGNTEAFF
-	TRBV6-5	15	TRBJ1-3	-	TGTGCCAGCAGTTACTCGGGACGCTCTGGAAACACCATATATTTT	CASSYSGRSGNTIYF
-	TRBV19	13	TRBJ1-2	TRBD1	TGTGCCAGTCGTAACAGGGGCTATTATGGCTACACCTTC	CASRNRGYYGYTF
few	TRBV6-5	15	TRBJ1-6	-	TGTGCCAGCAGTCGATCCCTGACAGATAATTCACCCCTCCACTTT	CASSRSLTDNSPLHF
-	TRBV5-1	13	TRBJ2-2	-	TGCGCCAGCAGCTTGGATGTTACCGGGGAGCTGTTTTTT	CASSLDVTGELFF
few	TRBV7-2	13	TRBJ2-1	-	TGTGCCAGCAGCTATACGCGGGACAATGAGCAGTTCTTC	CASSYTRDNEQFF
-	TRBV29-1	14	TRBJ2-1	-	TGCAGCGTTGAAGACCGTCCGGGGCGCGATGAGCAGTTCTTC	CSVEDRPGRDEQFF
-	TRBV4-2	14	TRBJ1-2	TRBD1	TGTGCCAGCAGCTCCGTCGACAGGGCCTATGGCTACACCTTC	CASSSVDRAYGYTF
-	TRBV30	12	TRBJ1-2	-	TGTGCCTGGAGGGAAGGCGCCTATGGCTACACCTTC	CAWREGAYGYTF
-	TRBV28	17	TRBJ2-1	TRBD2	TGTGCCAGCAGTTTGCGAGCGATAGCGGGCTCCTACAATGAGCAGTTCTTC	CASSLRAIAGSYNEQFF
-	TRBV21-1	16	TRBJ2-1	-	TGTGCCAGCACACCCCGGGGGAGCACTCAAAGCAATGAGCAGTTCTTC	CASTPRGSTQSNEQFF
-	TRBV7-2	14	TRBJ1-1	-	TGTGCCAGCAGGCGGCGGGGGACGAACACTGAAGCTTTCTTT	CASRRRGTNTEAFF
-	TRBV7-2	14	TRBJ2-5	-	TGTGCCAGCAGCCCGGGACTGGTTGAAGAGACCCAGTACTTC	CASSPGLVEETQYF
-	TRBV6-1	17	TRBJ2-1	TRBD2	TGTGCCAGCAGTGAGACCCGGACTAGCGGGGTGATTTATGAGCAGTTCTTC	CASSETRTSGVIYEQFF
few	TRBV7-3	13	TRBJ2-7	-	TGTGCCAGCAGCCTCCGGCCCTCCTACGAGCAGTACTTC	CASSLRPSYEQYF
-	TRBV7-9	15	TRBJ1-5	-	TGTGCCAGCAGCTTAGACCACGGGCGAGGGCAGCCCCAGCATTTT	CASSLDHGRGQPQHF
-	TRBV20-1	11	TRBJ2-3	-	TGCAGTGCTAGAGATGGGGATACGCAGTATTTT	CSARDGDTQYF
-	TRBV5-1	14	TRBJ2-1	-	TGCGCCAGCAGCCCCCCGGGACTGTCCAATGAGCAGTTCTTC	CASSPPGLSNEQFF
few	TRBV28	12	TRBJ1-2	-	TGTGCCAGCAGTTTGGCATACTATGGCTACACCTTC	CASSLAYYGYTF
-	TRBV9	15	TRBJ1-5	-	TGTGCCAGCAGCGTAGGCACAGTACCCGGGCAGCCCCAGCATTTT	CASSVGTVPGQPQHF
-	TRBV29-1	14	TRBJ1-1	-	TGCAGCGTTGAAGATCTTTTCATGAACACTGAAGCTTTCTTT	CSVEDLFMNTEAFF
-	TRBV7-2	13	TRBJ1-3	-	TGTGCCAGCAGCTTAGGGTCCGGAAACACCATATATTTT	CASSLGSGNTIYF
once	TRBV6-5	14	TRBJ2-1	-	TGTGCCAGCAGTTACTACGTAGGGAAGGGTGAGCAGTTCTTC	CASSYYVGKGEQFF
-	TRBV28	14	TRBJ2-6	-	TGTGCCAGCAGTTTAAGTACACGGGCCAACGTCCTGACTTTC	CASSLSTRANVLTF
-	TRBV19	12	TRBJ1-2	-	TGTGCCAGTAGTCCGTTGAACTATGGCTACACCTTC	CASSPLNYGYTF
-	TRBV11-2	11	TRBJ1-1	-	TGTGCCAGACCAAGGGAACCTGAAGCTTTCTTT	CARPREPEAFF
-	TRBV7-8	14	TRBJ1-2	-	TGTGCCAGCAGCAATACCGCGGGGCTTCAGGGCTACACCTTC	CASSNTAGLQGYTF
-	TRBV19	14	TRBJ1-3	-	TGTGCCAGTAGTATAAAGGTCTCTGGAAACACCATATATTTT	CASSIKVSGNTIYF
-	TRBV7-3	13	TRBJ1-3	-	TGTGCCAGCAGCTCCAGCTCTGGAAACACCATATATTTT	CASSSSSGNTIYF
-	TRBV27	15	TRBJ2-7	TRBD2	TGTGCCAGCAGTTTACTTCCTAGCGGGACCTACGAGCAGTACTTC	CASSLLPSGTYEQYF
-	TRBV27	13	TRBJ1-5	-	TGTGCCAGCAGCACCACAGGGAATCAGCCCCAGCATTTT	CASSTTGNQPQHF
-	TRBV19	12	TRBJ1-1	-	TGTGCCAGTAGGCGATGGGGCACTGAAGCTTTCTTT	CASRRWGTEAFF
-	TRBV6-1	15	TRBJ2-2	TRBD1	TGTGCCAGCAGTGCCGGGACAGCCAACACCGGGGAGCTGTTTTTT	CASSAGTANTGELFF
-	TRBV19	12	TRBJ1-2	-	TGTGCCAGTAGCCTCCCCCCGCAGGCCGTTTCCTTC	CASSLPPQAVSF
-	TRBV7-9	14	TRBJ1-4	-	TGTGCCAGCAGCCCGGGACCAACTAATGAAAAACTGTTTTTT	CASSPGPTNEKLFF
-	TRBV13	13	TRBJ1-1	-	TGTGCCAGCAGCTTAAACAGGAACACTGAAGCTTTCTTT	CASSLNRNTEAFF
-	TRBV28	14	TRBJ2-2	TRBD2	TGTGCCAGCAGGACTAGCGGGAATCGAGGGGAGCTGTTTTTT	CASRTSGNRGELFF
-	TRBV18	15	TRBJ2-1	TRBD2	TGTGCCAGCTCACCACAGCGCACTAGCGGCAATGAGCAGTTCTTC	CASSPQRTSGNEQFF
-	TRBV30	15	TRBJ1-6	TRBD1	TGTGCCTGGTGTTTCGGACAGGGCGATAATTCACCCCTCCACTTT	CAWCFGQGDNSPLHF
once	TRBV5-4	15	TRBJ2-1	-	TGTGCCAGCAGCTTGGCCAATTGGGCGGGCAATGAGCAGTTCTTC	CASSLANWAGNEQFF
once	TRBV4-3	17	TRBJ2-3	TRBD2	TGCGCCAGCAGCCAAGCCCCTCGGGGGGGAAGCACAGATACGCAGTATTTT	CASSQAPRGGSTDTQYF
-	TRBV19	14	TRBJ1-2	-	TGTGCCAGTAGTATTCTGGCAGGCCTGTATGGCTACACCTTC	CASSILAGLYGYTF
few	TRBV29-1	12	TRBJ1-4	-	TGCAGCGCCCGGGAGCCTAATGAAAAACTGTTTTTT	CSAREPNEKLFF
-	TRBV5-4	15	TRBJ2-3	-	TGTGCCAGCAGCTCCGTGGGGCTCGGGCCAGATACGCAGTATTTT	CASSSVGLGPDTQYF
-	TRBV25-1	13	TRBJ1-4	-	TGTGCCAGCAGTGAATTGGATGGAGAAAAACTGTTTTTT	CASSELDGEKLFF
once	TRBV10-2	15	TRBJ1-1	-	TGCGCCAGCAATTGGGGTCAGACAAGGAACACTGAAGCTTTCTTT	CASNWGQTRNTEAFF
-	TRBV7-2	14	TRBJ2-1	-	TGTGCCAGCAGCTTAGCGGGGGCCCCAGTTTGGCAGTTCTTC	CASSLAGAPVWQFF
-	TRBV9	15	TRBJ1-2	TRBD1	TGTGCCAGCAGCGTAGGCGGACAGGGGTACAGTGGCTACACCTTC	CASSVGGQGYSGYTF
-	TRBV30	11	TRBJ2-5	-	TGTGCCTGGAGTGGAAGGGAGACCCAGTACTTC	CAWSGRETQYF